Below are 7 T cell receptor beta chains sequenced from a single sample in a study of T cell changes during pregnancy in multiple sclerosis. Clones were sequenced by immunoSEQ multiplex PCR, and TCRdb holds only the in-frame ones, with some missing. The table shows more than 65,000 clones, with nearly 95% occurring only once. The source was peripheral blood, collected in the second trimester of pregnancy. The receptors stem from a female donor with multiple sclerosis, enrolled in a pregnancy study.

The V call is TRBV13, the J call TRBJ1-1; 7 bases align to TRBD1. Germline trimming cut 6 bases from V and 3 bases from J; bases unmatched to any gene: 7. Germline loops: CDR1 PRHDT, CDR2 FYEKMQ (reference sequence). The CDR3 runs to 14 residues. The CDR3 sequence is CASRTRQGYTEAFF. The CDR3, as DNA: TGTGCCAGCAGAACCCGACAGGGCTACACTGAAGCTTTCTTT.

This clone was counted a few times. The chain's CDR3 is CASSSSLRGIEAFF. Written as DNA, the CDR3 is TGTGCCAGCAGCTCCTCACTCAGGGGAATTGAAGCTTTCTTT. The rearrangement joins TRBV5-5 to TRBJ1-1; D perhaps matches TRBD1 (6 bases). Trimming took 3 bases from V and 7 from J, leaving 16 bases between them. Germline values: CDR1 SGHKS, CDR2 YYEKEE (reference sequence). The CDR3 has 14 residues.

A single count supports this clone. V gene TRBV29-1 combines with J gene TRBJ2-7, with 11 bases matching TRBD1. Trimming at V came to 4 bases and at J to 6 bases, leaving 14 bases not matched to a gene. Germline V gene lookup returns CDR1 SQVTM and CDR2 ANQGSEA. CDR3 size: 16 residues. CDR3 amino acids: CSVGNPKGQGVGEQYF. DNA for the CDR3: TGCAGCGTTGGGAATCCGAAGGGACAGGGGGTAGGCGAGCAGTACTTC.

This chain uses TRBV4-3 with TRBJ2-2; D possibly corresponds to TRBD2 (5 bases). V lost 0 bases, J lost 13 bases, and 15 bases lay in between. CDR3 length: 14 residues. Germline V lookup: CDR1 LGHNA, CDR2 YSLEER. Here the CDR3 reads CASSQDWRHRGLFF. CDR3 nucleotides: TGCGCCAGCAGCCAAGACTGGCGCCACCGGGGGCTGTTTTTT.

The genes are TRBV2 and TRBJ2-7; possibly TRBD2 for D (6 bases). Trimming stripped 6 bases from V and 0 bases from J, with 6 bases between. The CDR3 is 12 amino acids. From germline, CDR1 is SNHLY and CDR2 FYNNEI. This chain's CDR3 is CASREGSYEQYF. The CDR3 DNA reads TGTGCCAGCAGGGAGGGCTCCTACGAGCAGTACTTC.

The chain has TRBV19 and TRBJ1-1; D not resolved. Germline assignment: CDR1 LNHDA and CDR2 SQIVND (reference sequence). Trimming shortened V by 3 bases and J by 4 bases, and 6 bases separated the two germline ends. This CDR3 region has 12 residues. The CDR3 coding sequence is TGTGCCAGTAGTATCGGGGTCACTGAAGCTTTCTTT. As protein: CASSIGVTEAFF. The full variable domain, in which reference TRBV19 and TRBJ1-1 provide the parts outside the CDR3, is DGGITQSPKYLFRKEGQNVTLSCEQNLNHDAMYWYRQDPGQGLRLIYYSQIVNDFQKGDIAEGYSVSREKKESFPLTVTSAQKNPTAFYLCASSIGVTEAFFGQGTRLTVV.

This chain joins TRBV5-8 and TRBJ1-2; 7 positions agree with TRBD1. The junction had 7 bases not matched to a gene; V was cut back by 4 bases and J by 4 bases. From germline, CDR1 is SGHTS and CDR2 YDEGEE. The CDR3 totals 14 residues. CDR3 residues: CASSPDRTGYGYTF. As DNA, the CDR3 is TGTGCCAGCAGCCCGGATCGGACAGGCTATGGCTACACCTTC.